This T cell receptor (beta chain) was identified in a study of blood T cell repertoires in COVID-19. Method: immunoSEQ multiplex PCR; TCRdb's copy keeps in-frame clones and lacks some. The sample has some 96,000 clones, 91% seen once; the top ten hold 2% to 2.5%. The source of this sequence is a man between 50 and 59 years old with active COVID-19. The material sequenced was peripheral blood.

CDR3 protein: CAIRTGDTRQNEQFF. Written as DNA, the CDR3 is TGTGCCATCAGGACGGGGGATACTAGACAAAATGAGCAGTTCTTC. This sequence joins TRBV10-3 and TRBJ2-1, with a weak D call TRBD2 (6 bases). Trimming removed 6 bases from V and 7 bases from J, with 19 bases in between. The CDR3 covers 15 residues. Germline CDR1 ENHRY, CDR2 SYGVKD.